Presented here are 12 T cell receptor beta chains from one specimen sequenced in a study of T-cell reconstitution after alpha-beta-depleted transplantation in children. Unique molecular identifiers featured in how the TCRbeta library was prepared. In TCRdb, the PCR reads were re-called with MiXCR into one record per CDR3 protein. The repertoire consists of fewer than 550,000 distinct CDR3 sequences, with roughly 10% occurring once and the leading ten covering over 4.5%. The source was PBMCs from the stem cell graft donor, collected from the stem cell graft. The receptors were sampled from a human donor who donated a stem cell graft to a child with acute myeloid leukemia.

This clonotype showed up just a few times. The CDR3 DNA is TGCAGCGTTGAAGGGGTAACTCCTGAGCAGTTCTTC. This codes for CSVEGVTPEQFF. V usage is TRBV29-1 and J usage is TRBJ2-1; no definite D call. This CDR3 is built from 12 residues. CDR1 and CDR2 (germline): SQVTM, ANQGSEA. The V gene lost 1 base and the J gene lost 9 bases, with 10 bases spanning the gap.

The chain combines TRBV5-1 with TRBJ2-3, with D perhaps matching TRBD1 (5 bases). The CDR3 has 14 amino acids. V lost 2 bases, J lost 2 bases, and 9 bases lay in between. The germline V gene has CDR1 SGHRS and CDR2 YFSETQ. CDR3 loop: CASSFGQVTDTQYF. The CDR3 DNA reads TGCGCCAGCAGCTTCGGACAAGTCACAGATACGCAGTATTTT.

The CDR3 region has the DNA TGCGCCAGCAGCCAATCGCCCAAAACGGGAGGGACCGGGGAGCTGTTTTTT. Its translation: CASSQSPKTGGTGELFF. J is TRBJ2-2 and V is TRBV4-1; 8 positions agree with TRBD2. The V gene's germline CDR1 is MGHRA and CDR2 YSYEKL. The length of the CDR3 is 17 residues. After removal of 2 bases from V and 5 bases from J, the junction contained 10 bases not matched to a gene.

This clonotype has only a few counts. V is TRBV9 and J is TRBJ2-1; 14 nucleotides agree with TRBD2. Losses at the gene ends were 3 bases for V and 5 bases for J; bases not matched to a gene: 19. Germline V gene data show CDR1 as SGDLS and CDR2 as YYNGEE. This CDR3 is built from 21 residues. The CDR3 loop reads CASSAKSGLAGELSYHNEQFF. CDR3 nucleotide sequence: TGTGCCAGCAGCGCGAAGTCGGGACTAGCGGGAGAGCTGAGCTACCACAATGAGCAGTTCTTC. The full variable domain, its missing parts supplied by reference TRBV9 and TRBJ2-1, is DSGVTQTPKHLITATGQRVTLRCSPRSGDLSVYWYQQSLDQGLQFLIQYYNGEERAKGNILERFSAQQFPDLHSELNLSSLELGDSALYFCASSAKSGLAGELSYHNEQFFGPGTRLTVL.

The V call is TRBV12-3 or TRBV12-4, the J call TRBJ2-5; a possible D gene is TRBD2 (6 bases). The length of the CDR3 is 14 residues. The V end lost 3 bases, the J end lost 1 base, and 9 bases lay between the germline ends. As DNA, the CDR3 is TGTGCCAGCAGTTTTTCCGGGAGCCAAGAGACCCAGTACTTC. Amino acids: CASSFSGSQETQYF.

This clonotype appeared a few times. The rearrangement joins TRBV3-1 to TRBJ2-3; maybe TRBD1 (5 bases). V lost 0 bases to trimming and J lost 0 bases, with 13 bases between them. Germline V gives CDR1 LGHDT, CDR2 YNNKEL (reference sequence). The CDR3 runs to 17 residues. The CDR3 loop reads CASSQDEKGRSTDTQYF. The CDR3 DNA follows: TGTGCCAGCAGCCAAGACGAGAAGGGGCGCAGCACAGATACGCAGTATTTT.

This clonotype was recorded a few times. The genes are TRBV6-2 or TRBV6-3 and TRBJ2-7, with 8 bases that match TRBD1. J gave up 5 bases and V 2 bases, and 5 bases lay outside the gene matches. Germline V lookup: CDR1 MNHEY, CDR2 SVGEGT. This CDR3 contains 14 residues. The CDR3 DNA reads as TGTGCCAGCAGTTACGCGGACAGGGTGGACGAGCAGTACTTC. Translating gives CASSYADRVDEQYF.

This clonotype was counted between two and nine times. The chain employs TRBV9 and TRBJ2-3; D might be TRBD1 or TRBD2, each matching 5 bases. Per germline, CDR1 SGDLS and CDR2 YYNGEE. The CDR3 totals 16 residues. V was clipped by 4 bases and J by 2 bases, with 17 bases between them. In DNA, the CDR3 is TGTGCCAGCAGCCCCCTGGGGGATCCTTCCACAGATACGCAGTATTTT. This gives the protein CASSPLGDPSTDTQYF.

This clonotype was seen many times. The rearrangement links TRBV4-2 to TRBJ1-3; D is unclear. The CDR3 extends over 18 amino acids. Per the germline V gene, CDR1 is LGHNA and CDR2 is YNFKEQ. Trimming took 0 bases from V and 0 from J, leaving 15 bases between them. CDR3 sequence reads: CASSQDGTFNPSGNTIYF. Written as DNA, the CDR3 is TGTGCCAGCAGCCAAGATGGAACCTTTAACCCCTCTGGAAACACCATATATTTT.

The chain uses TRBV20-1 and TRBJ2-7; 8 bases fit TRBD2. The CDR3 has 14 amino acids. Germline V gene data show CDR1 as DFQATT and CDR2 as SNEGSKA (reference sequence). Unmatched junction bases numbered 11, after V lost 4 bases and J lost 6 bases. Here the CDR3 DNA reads TGCAGTGCTACTGGGAGCGGGAGCTCGTTCGAGCAGTACTTC. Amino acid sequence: CSATGSGSSFEQYF.

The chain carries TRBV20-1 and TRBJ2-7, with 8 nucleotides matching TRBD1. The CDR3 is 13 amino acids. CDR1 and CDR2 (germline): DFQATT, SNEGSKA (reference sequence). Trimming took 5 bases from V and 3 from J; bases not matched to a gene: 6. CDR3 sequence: CSAWTGISYEQYF. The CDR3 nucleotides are TGCAGTGCTTGGACAGGGATCAGCTACGAGCAGTACTTC.

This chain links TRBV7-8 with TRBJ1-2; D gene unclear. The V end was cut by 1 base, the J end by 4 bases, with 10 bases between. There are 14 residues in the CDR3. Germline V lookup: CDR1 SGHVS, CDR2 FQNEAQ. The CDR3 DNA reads TGTGCCAGCAGCTTAGGTTGGAGGGTCTATGGCTACACCTTC. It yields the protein CASSLGWRVYGYTF.